Listed here are 11 T cell receptor beta chains from one sample, sequenced in a study of T cell repertoires in cytomegalovirus infection. TCRdb used MiXCR to reprocess the reads, holding one entry per CDR3 protein. The profile covers roughly 90,000 distinct CDR3 sequences, with more than 20% appearing a single time and roughly 50% taken by the ten largest. Their antigens remain unidentified. Sequenced here: CD8+ T cells from cultured PBMCs, sampled from culture after CMV antigen stimulation. The receptors shown here come from a human donor in good health (CMV status not recorded). Some clones in this sample may be carry-over from other donors' samples.

This clonotype was seen ten or more times. J is TRBJ1-1 and V is TRBV7-2; perhaps TRBD1 as D (6 bases). Trimming pared 5 bases from V and 3 bases from J, leaving 13 bases between. Germline CDR1 reads SGHTA; CDR2 reads FQGNSA. This CDR3 comprises 14 residues. CDR3 bases: TGTGCCAGCAGCGTATACAGGGCTGACACTGAAGCTTTCTTT. It is translated as CASSVYRADTEAFF. The whole variable domain, remainder taken from reference TRBV7-2 and TRBJ1-1, is GAGVSQSPSNKVTEKGKDVELRCDPISGHTALYWYRQSLGQGLEFLIYFQGNSAPDKSGLPSDRFSAERTGGSVSTLTIQRTQQEDSAVYLCASSVYRADTEAFFGQGTRLTVV.

This clonotype has only a few counts. V is TRBV19 and J is TRBJ1-2; 9 nucleotides line up with TRBD1. Germline trimming cut 9 bases from V and 4 bases from J; bases unmatched to any gene: 15. CDR3 length equals 16 residues. Per germline, CDR1 LNHDA and CDR2 SQIVND (reference sequence). CDR3 in amino acids: CARPRPGTGSFYGYTF. CDR3 nucleotides: TGTGCCAGACCCCGCCCGGGGACAGGGTCGTTCTATGGCTACACCTTC.

The genes are TRBV11-2 and TRBJ2-6; TRBD2 might be the D (5 bases). This CDR3 is built from 17 residues. Trimming removed 5 bases from V and 0 bases from J, with 14 bases in between. The germline gives CDR1 SGHAT, CDR2 FQNNGV. The CDR3 loop reads CASSPPPGSSGANVLTF. CDR3 nucleotide sequence: TGTGCCAGCAGCCCCCCCCCTGGGAGCTCTGGGGCCAACGTCCTGACTTTC.

This clonotype came up a few times. The chain links TRBV4-3 to TRBJ1-5; D is uncertain. CDR1 LGHNA and CDR2 YSLEER come from the germline V gene. The CDR3 is made up of 16 amino acids. Deletions cut 0 bases from V and 0 bases from J, with 9 bases between. This chain's CDR3 is CASSQDREHSNQPQHF. The CDR3, as DNA: TGCGCCAGCAGCCAAGATAGGGAACATAGCAATCAGCCCCAGCATTTT.

The chain uses TRBV2 and TRBJ1-1, with TRBD1 identical over 9 bases. CDR1 is SNHLY, CDR2 FYNNEI, per germline. CDR3 length equals 13 residues. V was clipped by 4 bases and J by 3 bases; unmatched bases: 0. Here the CDR3 reads CASSGQGDTEAFF. The CDR3 DNA reads as TGTGCCAGCAGTGGACAGGGGGACACTGAAGCTTTCTTT.

This clonotype was observed a handful of times. The J gene is TRBJ2-3, the V gene TRBV12-3 or TRBV12-4; 8 bases match TRBD2. Unmatched junction bases numbered 16, after V lost 5 bases and J lost 0 bases. This CDR3 has 19 residues. CDR3 amino acids: CASSSSGTSFWGSTDTQYF. DNA for the CDR3: TGTGCCAGCAGTAGCTCCGGGACTAGTTTTTGGGGTAGCACAGATACGCAGTATTTT.

CDR3 DNA sequence: TGCGCCAGCAGCCCTACTGCGGACAGGGGGCTAGACGAGCAGTACTTC. It is translated as CASSPTADRGLDEQYF. V gene TRBV4-3 combines with J gene TRBJ2-7; 11 nucleotides agree with TRBD1. The CDR3 is made up of 16 amino acids. The germline gives CDR1 LGHNA, CDR2 YSLEER. V shed 4 bases and J 5 bases; nucleotides not matched to a gene: 10.

A few counts support this clonotype. The V and J genes are TRBV9 and TRBJ2-1; D may be TRBD2 (7 bases). The CDR3 is made up of 15 amino acids. Trimming removed 4 bases at V and 5 bases at J, with 16 bases between. Looked up from germline, CDR1 is SGDLS and CDR2 is YYNGEE. For the CDR3, the DNA is TGTGCCAGCAGCACCCGTAGGGGGGGGGACAATGAGCAGTTCTTC. It translates to CASSTRRGGDNEQFF.

The chain recombines TRBV5-1 with TRBJ2-3, with 8 positions matching TRBD1. In germline, CDR1 is SGHRS, CDR2 YFSETQ. The CDR3 sequence is 15 residues long. J was trimmed by 3 bases and V by 4 bases; bases with no gene match: 7. The CDR3 nucleotides read TGCGCCAGCAGCACAAGACAGGGGAATACAGATACGCAGTATTTT. Its protein product is CASSTRQGNTDTQYF.

This clonotype was found many times. The CDR3 DNA reads TGTGCCAGCAGTCCCCAGGGGGCAACTAATGAAAAACTGTTTTTT. This translates into CASSPQGATNEKLFF. This chain uses TRBV7-2 with TRBJ1-4, with 7 bases matching TRBD1. CDR3 length: 15 amino acids. The germline V gene encodes CDR1 SGHTA and CDR2 FQGNSA. Trimming took 6 bases from V and 0 from J; bases not matched to a gene: 4.

The chain joins TRBV4-3 to TRBJ2-1, with D tentatively TRBD1 (7 bases). Germline V gene lookup returns CDR1 LGHNA and CDR2 YSLEER. Trimming stripped 0 bases from V and 4 bases from J, with 10 bases between. CDR3 length: 15 residues. This CDR3 reads CASSQEPGGYNEQFF. CDR3 DNA sequence: TGCGCCAGCAGCCAAGAACCAGGGGGGTACAATGAGCAGTTCTTC.